This is a list of T cell receptor beta chains from one sample in a study of cytomegalovirus exposure and HLA in healthy donors. Sequencing used immunoSEQ multiplex PCR; TCRdb keeps in-frame clones, though not all of them. The table shows around 120,000 clones, with around three quarters occurring only once. The sample consisted of PBMCs. These receptors were obtained from a man aged 25 to 40 in good health and CMV-seronegative. The CDR3 runs from the conserved cysteine through the conserved F or W. The order of the fields is V gene, CDR3 length, J gene, clone size, D gene, CDR3 protein, CDR3 DNA. A D gene is named only where the DNA matches it firmly. Clone size is stated in some rows and not others, as once, few, many or a class when expanded.

>TRBV7-2|14|TRBJ2-7|.|TRBD2
CASSLGTSAYEQYF
TGTGCCAGCAGCTTGGGGACTAGCGCTTACGAGCAGTACTTC
>TRBV6-6|11|TRBJ2-1|few|TRBD2
CATSEAGVPFF
TGTGCCACCTCAGAAGCGGGAGTTCCGTTCTTC
>TRBV2|14|TRBJ2-7|.|.
CASSDFPLSYEQYF
TGTGCCAGCAGTGACTTTCCCCTCTCCTACGAGCAGTACTTC
>TRBV15|14|TRBJ1-5|.|TRBD1
CATSRGQGNQPQHF
TGTGCCACCAGCAGAGGACAGGGGAATCAGCCCCAGCATTTT
>TRBV19|15|TRBJ1-1|.|TRBD1
CASSGTGGAWTEAFF
TGTGCCAGTAGCGGGACAGGGGGCGCGTGGACTGAAGCTTTCTTT
>TRBV4-1|18|TRBJ2-7|once|TRBD2
CASSPRAPRSGDSYEQYF
TGCGCCAGCAGCCCACGTGCCCCGCGTAGCGGGGACTCCTACGAGCAGTACTTC
>TRBV9|15|TRBJ2-3|few|.
CASSADTSSTDTQYF
TGTGCCAGCAGCGCGGATACTAGCAGCACAGATACGCAGTATTTT
>TRBV30|13|TRBJ1-5|.|.
CAWSVQAYQPQHF
TGTGCCTGGAGTGTTCAGGCATATCAGCCCCAGCATTTT
>TRBV25-1|15|TRBJ1-2|.|.
CASSEWEGFVDGYTF
TGTGCCAGCAGTGAATGGGAGGGCTTTGTCGATGGCTACACCTTC
>TRBV7-7|16|TRBJ1-2|few|.
CASSPLRGPRDYGYTF
TGTGCTAGCAGCCCCCTACGAGGACCGAGGGACTATGGCTACACCTTC
>TRBV13|14|TRBJ1-2|.|.
CASSSGQGGGGYTF
TGTGCCAGCAGCTCTGGACAAGGGGGTGGTGGCTACACCTTC
>TRBV15|17|TRBJ2-2|.|TRBD1
CATSRDFQGVRSGELFF
TGTGCCACCAGCAGAGATTTTCAGGGGGTGAGGTCCGGGGAGCTGTTTTTT
>TRBV29-1|14|TRBJ1-2|.|.
CSGNLPGAVNGYPF
TGCAGTGGCAATCTCCCGGGAGCCGTGAATGGCTACCCCTTC
>TRBV9|16|TRBJ1-2|once|TRBD1
CASSATGVGILYGYTF
TGTGCCAGCAGCGCTACAGGGGTGGGGATTCTCTATGGCTACACCTTC
>TRBV6-5|15|TRBJ1-2|.|.
CASSYSIQGYYGYPF
TGTGCCAGCAGTTACTCGATACAGGGCTACTATGGCTACCCCTTC
>TRBV18|14|TRBJ1-1|.|.
CASSQTGFHTEAFF
TGTGCCAGCTCACAAACAGGGTTTCACACTGAAGCTTTCTTT
>TRBV19|14|TRBJ2-7|.|TRBD2
CASSEGAGPYEQYF
TGTGCCAGTAGCGAAGGAGCGGGACCCTACGAGCAGTACTTC
>TRBV7-6|15|TRBJ1-4|.|TRBD1
CASSLEGAKGEKLFF
TGTGCCAGCAGCTTAGAGGGGGCGAAGGGTGAAAAACTGTTTTTT
>TRBV9|17|TRBJ1-1|.|TRBD1
CASSPGQGAYYDTEAFF
TGTGCCAGCAGCCCCGGACAGGGGGCGTATTATGACACTGAAGCTTTCTTT
>TRBV27|15|TRBJ2-7|.|.
CASSFGKEGPYEQYF
TGTGCCAGCAGTTTCGGAAAGGAGGGACCCTACGAGCAGTACTTC
>TRBV19|15|TRBJ2-7|few|.
CASSKPLGGKYEQYF
TGTGCCAGTAGTAAACCTCTCGGGGGAAAATACGAGCAGTACTTC
>TRBV4-3|19|TRBJ2-7|.|TRBD2
CASSQDERRASGKPYEQYF
TGCGCCAGCAGCCAAGATGAAAGGAGGGCTAGCGGGAAACCCTACGAGCAGTACTTC
>TRBV6-6|12|TRBJ2-7|.|.
CASSFDHYEQYF
TGTGCCAGCAGTTTTGACCACTACGAGCAGTACTTC
>TRBV18|14|TRBJ1-1|.|.
CASSPRSGNTEAFF
TGTGCCAGCTCACCAAGGAGTGGGAACACTGAAGCTTTCTTT
>TRBV5-4|15|TRBJ1-4|.|.
CASSEMQGPNEKLFF
TGTGCCAGCAGCGAGATGCAGGGCCCTAATGAAAAACTGTTTTTT
>TRBV10-1|14|TRBJ2-5|.|.
CASSGGPHAETQYF
TGCGCCAGCAGCGGAGGGCCACACGCGGAGACCCAGTACTTC